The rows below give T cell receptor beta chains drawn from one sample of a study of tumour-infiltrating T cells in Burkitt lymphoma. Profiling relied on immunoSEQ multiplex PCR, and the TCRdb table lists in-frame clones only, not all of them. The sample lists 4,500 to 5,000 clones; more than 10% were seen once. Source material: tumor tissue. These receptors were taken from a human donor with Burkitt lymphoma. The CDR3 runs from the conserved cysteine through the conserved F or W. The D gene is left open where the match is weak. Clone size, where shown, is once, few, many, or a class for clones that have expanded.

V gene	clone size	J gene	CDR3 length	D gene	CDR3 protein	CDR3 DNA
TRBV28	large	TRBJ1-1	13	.	CASRLRRYRAAFF	TGTGCCAGCAGGCTCCGGCGATACAGAGCAGCTTTCTTT
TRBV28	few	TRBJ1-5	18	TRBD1	CASSLDGWRGQSNQPQHF	TGTGCCAGCAGTTTGGATGGGTGGAGGGGGCAGAGCAATCAGCCCCAGCATTTT
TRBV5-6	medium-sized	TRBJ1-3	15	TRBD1	CASSPGGEGGNTIYF	TGTGCCAGCAGCCCAGGGGGCGAAGGTGGAAACACCATATATTTT
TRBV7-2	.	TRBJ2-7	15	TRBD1	CASSLRSGQGYEQYF	TGTGCCAGCAGCTTAAGGTCGGGACAGGGGTACGAGCAGTACTTC
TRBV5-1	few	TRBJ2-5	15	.	CASSPWSGSQETQYF	TGCGCCAGCAGCCCTTGGTCAGGTTCCCAAGAGACCCAGTACTTC
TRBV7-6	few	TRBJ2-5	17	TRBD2	CASSQLAGGKMGETQYF	TGTGCCAGCAGCCAATTAGCGGGGGGGAAAATGGGTGAGACCCAGTACTTC
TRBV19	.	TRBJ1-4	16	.	CASTTTARIGGEKLFF	TGTGCCAGTACCACCACCGCTCGGATCGGCGGGGAAAAACTGTTTTTT
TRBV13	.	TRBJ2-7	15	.	CASSFSQGWPYEQYF	TGTGCCAGCAGCTTTTCGCAGGGGTGGCCCTACGAGCAGTACTTC
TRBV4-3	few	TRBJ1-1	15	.	CASSQVLNRPQGAFF	TGCGCCAGCAGCCAAGTCCTTAATAGGCCTCAGGGCGCTTTCTTT
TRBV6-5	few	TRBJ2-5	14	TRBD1	CASSFQGARETQYF	TGTGCCAGCAGTTTTCAGGGGGCCCGGGAGACCCAGTACTTC
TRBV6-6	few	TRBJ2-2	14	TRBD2	CASTGLAGPGELFF	TGTGCCAGCACTGGACTAGCGGGACCCGGGGAGCTGTTTTTT
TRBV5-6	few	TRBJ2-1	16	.	CASSMHRLKSDNEQFF	TGTGCCAGCAGCATGCACAGGCTTAAGTCGGACAATGAGCAGTTCTTC
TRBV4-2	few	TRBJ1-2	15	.	CASSQDTGDVYGYTF	TGTGCCAGCAGCCAAGATACGGGGGATGTCTATGGCTACACCTTC
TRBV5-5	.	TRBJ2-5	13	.	CASSFQPQETQYF	TGTGCCAGCAGCTTTCAACCCCAGGAGACCCAGTACTTC
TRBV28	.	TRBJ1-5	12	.	CASSYADQPQHF	TGTGCCAGCAGTTACGCGGATCAGCCCCAGCATTTT
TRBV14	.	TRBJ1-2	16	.	CASSDFPGATSQGYTF	TGTGCCAGCAGTGATTTTCCAGGGGCCACATCCCAGGGCTACACCTTC
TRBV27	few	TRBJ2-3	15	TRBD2	CASRRTSGYTDTQYF	TGTGCCAGCAGAAGGACTAGCGGATACACAGATACGCAGTATTTT
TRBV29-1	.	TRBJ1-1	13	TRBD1	CSVVGQGGTEAFF	TGCAGCGTTGTGGGACAGGGGGGCACTGAAGCTTTCTTT
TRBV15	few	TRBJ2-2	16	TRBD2	CATSRDGLANTGELFF	TGTGCCACCAGCAGAGATGGACTAGCGAACACCGGGGAGCTGTTTTTT
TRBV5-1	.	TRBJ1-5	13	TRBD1	CASSWDRNQPQHF	TGCGCCAGCAGCTGGGACAGAAATCAGCCCCAGCATTTT
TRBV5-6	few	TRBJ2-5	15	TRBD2	CASSPGGGLQETQYF	TGTGCCAGCAGCCCGGGGGGAGGCCTCCAAGAGACCCAGTACTTC
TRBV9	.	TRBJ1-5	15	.	CASSPGGGYGQPQHF	TGTGCCAGCAGCCCCGGGGGAGGATACGGTCAGCCCCAGCATTTT
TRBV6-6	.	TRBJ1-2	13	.	CASSPLGRGGYTF	TGTGCCAGCAGTCCGCTCGGGCGTGGCGGCTACACCTTC
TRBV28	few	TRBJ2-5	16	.	CASSLYISGLRETQYF	TGTGCCAGCAGTTTATATATTAGTGGACTTCGAGAGACCCAGTACTTC
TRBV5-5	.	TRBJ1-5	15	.	CASSLGQSFLEPQHF	TGTGCCAGCAGCTTGGGACAGTCCTTTTTGGAGCCCCAGCATTTT
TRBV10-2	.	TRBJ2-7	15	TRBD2	CASSSSGRSSYEQYF	TGCGCCAGCAGCTCTAGCGGGAGGAGCTCCTACGAGCAGTACTTC
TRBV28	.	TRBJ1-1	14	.	CASNLRGEGTEAFF	TGTGCCAGCAACCTAAGGGGGGAAGGCACTGAAGCTTTCTTT
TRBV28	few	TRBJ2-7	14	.	CASSLPGEVYEQYF	TGTGCCAGCAGTTTACCGGGAGAGGTTTACGAGCAGTACTTC
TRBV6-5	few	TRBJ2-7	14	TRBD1	CASSPTGVSYEQYF	TGTGCCAGCAGTCCGACAGGGGTTTCCTACGAGCAGTACTTC
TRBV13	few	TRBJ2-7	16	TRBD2	CASSPILAGGSYEQYF	TGTGCCAGCAGCCCGATACTAGCGGGGGGTTCCTACGAGCAGTACTTC
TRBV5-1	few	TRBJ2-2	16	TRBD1	CASSSIRDRGTRELFF	TGCGCCAGCAGCTCTATCCGGGACAGGGGGACCCGGGAGCTGTTTTTT
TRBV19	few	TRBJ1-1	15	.	CASSMHTAMNTEAFF	TGTGCCAGTAGTATGCATACAGCCATGAACACTGAAGCTTTCTTT
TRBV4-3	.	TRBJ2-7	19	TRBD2	CASSQVVGLAGGTTYEQYF	TGCGCCAGCAGCCAAGTGGTGGGACTAGCGGGAGGAACTACCTACGAGCAGTACTTC
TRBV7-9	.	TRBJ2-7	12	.	CASSLSGYEQYF	TGTGCCAGCAGTCTTAGCGGATACGAGCAGTACTTC
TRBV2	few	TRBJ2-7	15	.	CASSDPTDISYEQYF	TGTGCCAGCAGTGACCCGACCGACATCTCCTACGAGCAGTACTTC
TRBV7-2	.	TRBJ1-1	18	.	CASSLWGGYGSLNTEAFF	TGTGCCAGCAGCCTATGGGGGGGGTACGGGTCCTTGAACACTGAAGCTTTCTTT
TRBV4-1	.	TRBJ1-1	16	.	CASSPTRRGTNTEAFF	TGCGCCAGCAGTCCAACCCGGCGGGGTACGAACACTGAAGCTTTCTTT
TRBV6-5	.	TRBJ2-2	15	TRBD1	CASSPGQGDTGELFF	TGTGCCAGCAGCCCGGGACAGGGGGATACCGGGGAGCTGTTTTTT
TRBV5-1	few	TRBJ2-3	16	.	CASSLGAPGVTDTQYF	TGCGCCAGCAGCTTGGGCGCTCCGGGGGTCACAGATACGCAGTATTTT
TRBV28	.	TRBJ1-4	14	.	CASRRQEGNEKLFF	TGTGCCAGCAGGCGACAGGAAGGTAATGAAAAACTGTTTTTT
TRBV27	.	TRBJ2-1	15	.	CASSPGSAAYNEQFF	TGTGCCAGCAGTCCCGGGTCCGCCGCCTACAATGAGCAGTTCTTC
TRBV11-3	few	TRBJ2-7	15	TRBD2	CASSPRTSVGYEQYF	TGTGCCAGCAGCCCTCGGACTAGCGTGGGCTACGAGCAGTACTTC
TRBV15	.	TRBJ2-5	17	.	CATSRGGGDSAQETQYF	TGTGCCACCAGCCGCGGGGGAGGGGACAGCGCCCAAGAGACCCAGTACTTC
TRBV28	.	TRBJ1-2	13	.	CASSLRQRHGYTF	TGTGCCAGCAGTTTACGACAGAGGCACGGCTACACCTTC
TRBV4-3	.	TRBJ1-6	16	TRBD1	CASSQKRDSYNSPLHF	TGCGCCAGCAGCCAAAAGCGGGACAGCTATAATTCACCCCTCCACTTT
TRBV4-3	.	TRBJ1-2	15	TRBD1	CASSQDYRGRYGYTF	TGCGCCAGCAGCCAAGACTACAGGGGGAGATATGGCTACACCTTC
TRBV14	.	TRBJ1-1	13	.	CASKEGLNTEAFF	TGTGCCAGCAAAGAGGGGTTGAACACTGAAGCTTTCTTT
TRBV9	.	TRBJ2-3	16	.	CASSVAALAYTDTQYF	TGTGCCAGCAGCGTAGCGGCACTTGCCTACACAGATACGCAGTATTTT
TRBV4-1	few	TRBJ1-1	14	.	CASSHGRWNTEAFF	TGCGCCAGCAGCCATGGACGGTGGAACACAGAAGCTTTCTTT
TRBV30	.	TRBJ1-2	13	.	CAWKIAGRNGYTF	TGTGCCTGGAAAATTGCAGGGAGGAATGGCTACACCTTC
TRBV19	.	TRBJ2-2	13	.	CASSLDGTGELFF	TGTGCCAGTAGTCTAGATGGCACCGGGGAGCTGTTTTTT